This record covers a single T cell receptor (beta chain). The antigen remains unidentified. Other DNA sequences from this sample encode an identical CDR3 as well. Post-ART PBMC samples numbered at least two per donor, and pre-ART ones at least one. This entry comes from a study of long-term antiretroviral therapy in people with HIV. Points from the study as a whole: No data on ART adherence, viral resistance or therapy changes. Controls showed broader CDR3 length ranges than did the HIV repertoires.

V lost 5 bases and J lost 0; bases outside the gene matches: 4. The CDR3 consists of 14 residues. Germline V gene lookup returns CDR1 ENHRY and CDR2 SYGVKD. At survey level, the immunoSEQ assay was run in its v3.0 version. A per-sample goal of roughly 40,000-55,000 T-cell genomes was targeted by sequencing. Profiled with immunoSEQ multiplex PCR; TCRdb holds only in-frame clones, not every one. Of 34,000 or so clones listed, around 85% are singletons. The sequence came from a man between 18 and 35 years old with HIV. V usage is TRBV10-3 and J usage is TRBJ2-7, with 7 positions matching TRBD1. Sequenced material: unsorted PBMCs, taken roughly 3.3 years after starting antiretroviral therapy. The CDR3 bases are TGTGCCATCAGTCGGGACAGAGGCTCCTACGAGCAGTACTTC. Translation gives CAISRDRGSYEQYF.